This TCR beta chain was identified in a study of blood T cell repertoires in COVID-19. Study-wide background: PBMCs, B-cell-depleted T cells, or T cells were the source of the cDNA or gDNA that made up the material.

The germline gives CDR1 MNHEY, CDR2 SVGAGI. V shed 8 bases and J shed 4 bases, with 17 bases lying between them. The CDR3 totals 14 residues. Using immunoSEQ multiplex PCR, the repertoire was profiled, and TCRdb retains in-frame clones only, with some absent. The table includes about 280,000 clones, around 90% detected once. The source material was peripheral blood. This receptor was taken from a woman aged 35 to 49 who had recovered from COVID-19. The V and J genes are TRBV6-5 and TRBJ2-5, with a tentative D call TRBD2 (6 bases). CDR3 in amino acids: CASWGGGAGETQYF. The CDR3 DNA reads TGTGCCAGCTGGGGCGGAGGGGCAGGAGAGACCCAGTACTTC.